These 22 T cell receptor beta chains originate from one sample sequenced in a study of control samples from healthy donors and cancer patients. Data came from immunoSEQ multiplex PCR; TCRdb stores just in-frame clones and leaves some out. The sample carries 55,000 to 90,000 clones, over 75% recorded once. Sequenced: blood. The source is a man in his forties or fifties in good health.

This clone has just one count. V usage is TRBV28 and J usage is TRBJ1-6; D unresolved. The CDR3 is 13 residues long. Germline V gives CDR1 MDHEN, CDR2 SYDVKM. V lost 10 bases and J 0 bases, leaving 7 bases between the germline ends. The CDR3 loop is CATKVSYNSPLHF. The DNA for the CDR3 is TGTGCCACTAAGGTCTCCTATAATTCACCCCTCCACTTT.

Many counts were recorded for this clone. The chain couples TRBV6-2 or TRBV6-3 to TRBJ1-2; perhaps TRBD1 as D (5 bases). This CDR3 comprises 15 residues. Trimming took off 2 bases at V and 4 bases at J, with 14 bases between the two ends. Germline CDR1 MNHEY, CDR2 SVGEGT. CDR3 bases: TGTGCCAGCAGTTACCCCCACGGCGGGGCCTATGGCTACACCTTC. This gives the protein CASSYPHGGAYGYTF.

This chain joins TRBV5-1 and TRBJ2-7; 9 bases match TRBD2. V gave up 4 bases and J gave up 4 bases; unmatched junction bases: 18. CDR3 size: 18 residues. Germline V gives CDR1 SGHRS, CDR2 YFSETQ. CDR3 coding DNA: TGCGCCAGCAGCCCCGGGACTAGCCTCTCATCCTCATCATACGAGCAGTACTTC. It translates to CASSPGTSLSSSSYEQYF. The variable domain in full, with the rest retrieved from reference TRBV5-1 and TRBJ2-7, is KAGVTQTPRYLIKTRGQQVTLSCSPISGHRSVSWYQQTPGQGLQFLFEYFSETQRNKGNFPGRFSGRQFSNSRSEMNVSTLELGDSALYLCASSPGTSLSSSSYEQYFGPGTRLTVT.

The chain recombines TRBV3-1 (or the pseudogene TRBV3-2) with TRBJ2-1, with D possibly matching TRBD2 (6 bases). Germline V CDR1 and CDR2: LGHDT, YNNKEL (reference sequence). There are 14 residues in the CDR3. The germline V and J ends were trimmed by 4 bases and 9 bases, with 16 bases remaining between them. DNA for the CDR3: TGTGCCAGCAGCCTACAGACGGCCGGGGGTGAGCAGTTCTTC. Protein sequence: CASSLQTAGGEQFF.

The V call is TRBV30, the J call TRBJ1-1; a weak D match, TRBD1 (5 bases). Trimming cost V 3 bases and J 5 bases, with 13 bases left between them. The CDR3 is made up of 13 amino acids. Germline values: CDR1 GTSNPN, CDR2 SVGIG (reference sequence). The CDR3 DNA reads as TGTGCCTGGAGCGAGGGGCGGGGGACTGAAGCTTTCTTT. It yields the protein CAWSEGRGTEAFF.

The chain has TRBV10-2 and TRBJ1-5; D unresolved. The CDR3 runs 14 residues. Trimming took 3 bases from V and 7 from J, leaving 13 bases between them. From germline, CDR1 is WSHSY and CDR2 SAAADI. The CDR3 loop is CASSDRSPGQPQHF. As DNA, the CDR3 is TGCGCCAGCAGTGACAGGTCTCCGGGGCAGCCCCAGCATTTT.

The chain joins TRBV27 to TRBJ2-2; possibly TRBD1 for D (8 bases). Germline CDR1 is MNHEY and CDR2 is SMNVEV (reference sequence). The V and J ends lost 9 bases and 0 bases respectively, with 29 bases between them. The CDR3 loop spans 20 amino acids. The CDR3 region has the DNA TGTGCCAGTCCCGAAGGACAGGGAGGGGATTTTGGCGCGAACACCGGGGAGCTGTTTTTT. This translates into CASPEGQGGDFGANTGELFF.

The V call is TRBV18, the J call TRBJ2-1; D is perhaps TRBD1 (6 bases). Trimming left V 3 bases short and J 7 bases short, with 10 bases between. This CDR3 is 13 amino acids long. In germline, CDR1 is KGHSH, CDR2 LQKENI. CDR3 residues: CASSPAGANEQFF. The CDR3, as DNA: TGTGCCAGCTCACCGGCAGGGGCAAATGAGCAGTTCTTC.

This chain uses TRBV27 with TRBJ2-1; possible D gene TRBD1, 6 bases. CDR1 and CDR2 (germline): MNHEY, SMNVEV (reference sequence). The germline V and J ends were trimmed by 2 bases and 8 bases, with 16 bases remaining between them. The CDR3 loop spans 15 amino acids. CDR3 coding DNA: TGTGCCAGCAGTTTAACTTCTGCAGGGGCCGATGAGCAGTTCTTC. It yields the protein CASSLTSAGADEQFF.

This clone has ten or more counts. The chain couples TRBV24-1 to TRBJ2-7; 8 bases line up with TRBD1. Germline V lookup: CDR1 KGHDR, CDR2 SFDVKD. The CDR3 spans 13 residues. The J segment lost 1 base and the V segment lost 9 bases, leaving 4 bases of the junction unmatched. The CDR3 coding sequence is TGTGCCACCGGTCAGGGGGCATCCTACGAGCAGTACTTC. This sequence encodes CATGQGASYEQYF.

The chain has TRBV7-9 and TRBJ2-3; 11 bases agree with TRBD1. V lost 7 bases and J lost 5; bases outside the gene matches: 8. There are 15 residues in the CDR3. Per the germline V gene, CDR1 is SEHNR and CDR2 is FQNEAQ (reference sequence). This CDR3 is CASISEDRGRDTQYF. The CDR3, as DNA: TGTGCCAGCATATCCGAGGACAGGGGGCGAGATACGCAGTATTTT.

The rearrangement joins TRBV4-3 to TRBJ2-2, with D possibly being TRBD1 (6 bases). Germline V gene lookup returns CDR1 LGHNA and CDR2 YSLEER. V dropped 4 bases and J dropped 6 bases, with 12 bases sitting between them. The CDR3 has 14 residues. For the CDR3, the DNA is TGCGCCAGCAGCCCCAGAGGGGGATCCGGGGAGCTGTTTTTT. Its protein is CASSPRGGSGELFF.

V gene TRBV19 combines with J gene TRBJ1-1; TRBD1 might be the D (5 bases). This CDR3 region has 12 residues. The germline V and J ends were trimmed by 6 bases and 6 bases, with 11 bases remaining between them. The V gene's germline CDR1 is LNHDA and CDR2 SQIVND (reference sequence). CDR3 coding DNA: TGTGCCAGTAGACGCAGGGAGGCTGAAGCTTTCTTT. Translating gives CASRRREAEAFF.

V and J are TRBV4-3 and TRBJ1-2; 12 bases are shared with TRBD1. J gave up 4 bases and V 0 bases, and 9 bases lay outside the gene matches. The CDR3 loop spans 18 amino acids. The germline V gene has CDR1 LGHNA and CDR2 YSLEER. For the CDR3, the DNA is TGCGCCAGCAGCCAAGATAATCGGGACAGGGGGCGCCTCTATGGCTACACCTTC. Its protein is CASSQDNRDRGRLYGYTF.

Concerning this clone: The junction departs from germline at one end; a sequencing error may be responsible. The V call is TRBV12-3 or TRBV12-4, the J call TRBJ1-2; tentative D call: TRBD1 (5 bases). The length of the CDR3 is 13 residues. For the CDR3, the DNA is TGTGCCAGCAGTTTAGCGAAATTCGGCATGAGGGGCTTC. Its translation: CASSLAKFGMRGF.

The rearrangement links TRBV5-1 to TRBJ2-2; TRBD1 matches at 8 bases. The germline V gene encodes CDR1 SGHRS and CDR2 YFSETQ. Germline trimming cut 4 bases from V and 6 bases from J; bases unmatched to any gene: 8. The CDR3 is 15 residues long. The DNA of the CDR3 is TGCGCCAGCAGCGGACAGGGTCGGCGGGCCGGGGAGCTGTTTTTT. Translated: CASSGQGRRAGELFF. The variable domain in full, with the rest retrieved from reference TRBV5-1 and TRBJ2-2, is KAGVTQTPRYLIKTRGQQVTLSCSPISGHRSVSWYQQTPGQGLQFLFEYFSETQRNKGNFPGRFSGRQFSNSRSEMNVSTLELGDSALYLCASSGQGRRAGELFFGEGSRLTVL.

J is TRBJ2-1 and V is TRBV7-2; 8 positions agree with TRBD2. V was clipped by 4 bases and J by 15 bases; unmatched bases: 14. Germline V CDR1 and CDR2: SGHTA, FQGNSA. The CDR3 sequence is 14 residues long. The CDR3 loop reads CASSSAAGTREWFF. The CDR3, as DNA: TGTGCCAGCAGCTCGGCCGCGGGGACTAGGGAGTGGTTCTTC.

This chain joins TRBV24-1 and TRBJ2-3; the D is unclear. The germline CDR1 and CDR2 sequences are KGHDR and SFDVKD. V was shortened by 5 bases and J by 0 bases, with 14 bases between the two germline ends. There are 16 residues in the CDR3. The CDR3 DNA follows: TGTGCCACCAGTGCGCCCCCCCCGGACAGCACAGATACGCAGTATTTT. Encoded protein: CATSAPPPDSTDTQYF.

The J gene is TRBJ2-3, the V gene TRBV9, with D possibly matching TRBD2 (6 bases). Germline CDR1 reads SGDLS; CDR2 reads YYNGEE. The ends were cut back, 4 bases at V and 2 bases at J, with 17 bases in the middle. There are 16 residues in the CDR3. CDR3 region: CASSRQGGANTDTQYF. DNA of the CDR3: TGTGCCAGCAGCAGACAAGGAGGGGCAAACACAGATACGCAGTATTTT. The whole variable domain, remainder taken from reference TRBV9 and TRBJ2-3, is DSGVTQTPKHLITATGQRVTLRCSPRSGDLSVYWYQQSLDQGLQFLIQYYNGEERAKGNILERFSAQQFPDLHSELNLSSLELGDSALYFCASSRQGGANTDTQYFGPGTRLTVL.

The CDR3 protein is CASSKGASGYEQYF. CDR3 coding DNA: TGTGCCAGCAGCAAAGGCGCTAGCGGCTACGAGCAGTACTTC. J is TRBJ2-7 and V is TRBV21-1; the listed D gene, TRBD2, was not tested against the DNA. TRBV21-1 has pseudogene status. The CDR3 extends over 14 amino acids.

The rearrangement links TRBV25-1 to TRBJ1-1; tentative D call: TRBD1 (5 bases). The V gene's germline CDR1 is MGHDK and CDR2 SYGVNS. CDR3 length: 14 residues. V lost 2 bases and J lost 0, with 7 bases in between. The CDR3 DNA is TGTGCCAGCAGTGAAGTGACAGTGAACACTGAAGCTTTCTTT. Translating it yields CASSEVTVNTEAFF.

The chain has TRBV12-3 or TRBV12-4 and TRBJ1-6, with D possibly TRBD1 on 5 matching bases. The CDR3 has 12 amino acids. The V gene lost 4 bases and the J gene lost 14 bases, with 12 bases spanning the gap. The CDR3 loop is CASSSGALTLHF. Here the CDR3 DNA reads TGTGCCAGCAGTTCCGGGGCCCTAACCCTCCACTTT.